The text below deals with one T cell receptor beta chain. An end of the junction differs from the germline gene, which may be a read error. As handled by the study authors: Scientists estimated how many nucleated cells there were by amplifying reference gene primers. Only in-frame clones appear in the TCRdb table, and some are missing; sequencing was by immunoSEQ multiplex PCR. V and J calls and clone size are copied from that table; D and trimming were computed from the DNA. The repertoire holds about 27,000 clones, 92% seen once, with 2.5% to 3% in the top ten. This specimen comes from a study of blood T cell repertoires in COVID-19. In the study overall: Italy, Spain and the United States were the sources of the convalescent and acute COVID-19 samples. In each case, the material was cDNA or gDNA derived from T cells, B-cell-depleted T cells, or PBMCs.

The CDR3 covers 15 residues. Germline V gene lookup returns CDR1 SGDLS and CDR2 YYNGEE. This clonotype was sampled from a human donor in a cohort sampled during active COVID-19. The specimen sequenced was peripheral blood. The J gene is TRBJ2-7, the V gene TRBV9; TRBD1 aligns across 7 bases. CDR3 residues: CASSALQGPSHEQYF. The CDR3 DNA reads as TGTGCCAGCAGCGCATTACAGGGGCCCTCCCACGAGCAGTACTTC.